Sequencing of this T cell receptor beta chain was carried out in a study of regulatory T cells in long-lasting Graves disease. Researchers made TCR beta libraries by using iRepertoire HTBI primers and running Arm-PCR on CDR3 regions. TCRdb analysed the multiplex PCR reads with MiXCR anew, one entry per CDR3 protein. Of roughly 520,000 distinct CDR3 sequences listed, about 11% are singletons. The time point: newly diagnosed GD, antithyroid drugs for less than 3 months. Researchers made the TCR library from RNA that was extracted from PBMCs. Germline CDR1 is SGHNT and CDR2 is YENEEA. Trimming took 6 bases from V and 1 from J, leaving 13 bases between them. The CDR3 runs 15 residues. The same data also contributed to another study, on T cells in Graves' hyperthyroidism and ophthalmopathy.

The rearrangement uses TRBV11-3 and TRBJ1-5; D remains unclear. The sequence was obtained from a woman in her twenties or thirties with Graves disease. The sample was peripheral blood mononuclear cells (PBMCs), taken at new diagnosis, from a patient treated with antithyroid drugs. CDR3 in DNA: TGTGCCAGCAGTTTATCGATGAGGAGCAATCAGCCCCAGCATTTT. This codes for CASSLSMRSNQPQHF.